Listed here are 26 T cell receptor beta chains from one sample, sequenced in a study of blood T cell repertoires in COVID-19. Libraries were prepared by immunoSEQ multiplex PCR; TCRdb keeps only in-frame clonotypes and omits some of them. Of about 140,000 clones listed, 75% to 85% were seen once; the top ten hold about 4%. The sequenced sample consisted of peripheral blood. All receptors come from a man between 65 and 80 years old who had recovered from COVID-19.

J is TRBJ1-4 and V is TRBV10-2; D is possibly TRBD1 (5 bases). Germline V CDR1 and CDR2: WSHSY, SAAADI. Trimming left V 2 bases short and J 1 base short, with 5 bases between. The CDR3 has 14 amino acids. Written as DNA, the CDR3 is TGCGCCAGCAGTGAGCAGGGAACTAATGAAAAACTGTTTTTT. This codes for CASSEQGTNEKLFF.

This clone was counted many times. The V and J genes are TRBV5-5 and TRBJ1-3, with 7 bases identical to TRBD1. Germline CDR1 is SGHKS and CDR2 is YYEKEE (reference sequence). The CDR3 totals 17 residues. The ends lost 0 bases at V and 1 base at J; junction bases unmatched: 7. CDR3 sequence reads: CASSLAEGGASGNTIYF. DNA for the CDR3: TGTGCCAGCAGCTTGGCCGAAGGGGGCGCGTCTGGAAACACCATATATTTT.

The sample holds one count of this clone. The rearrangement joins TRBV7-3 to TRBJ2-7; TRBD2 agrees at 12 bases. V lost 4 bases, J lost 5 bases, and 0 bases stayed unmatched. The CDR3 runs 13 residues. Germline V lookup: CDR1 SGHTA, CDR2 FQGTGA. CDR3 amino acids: CASSWTSGNEQYF. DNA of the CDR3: TGTGCCAGCAGCTGGACTAGCGGGAACGAGCAGTACTTC.

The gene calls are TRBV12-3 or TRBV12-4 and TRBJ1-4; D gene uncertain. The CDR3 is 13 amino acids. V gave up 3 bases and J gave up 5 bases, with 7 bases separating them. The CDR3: CASSFGQNEKLFF. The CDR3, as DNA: TGTGCCAGCAGTTTTGGTCAGAATGAAAAACTGTTTTTT.

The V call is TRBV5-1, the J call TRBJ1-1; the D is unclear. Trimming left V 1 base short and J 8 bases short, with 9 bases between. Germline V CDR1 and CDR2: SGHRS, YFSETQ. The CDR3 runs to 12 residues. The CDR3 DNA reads TGCGCCAGCAGCTTGCCGGGAAGGGAAGCTTTCTTT. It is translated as CASSLPGREAFF.

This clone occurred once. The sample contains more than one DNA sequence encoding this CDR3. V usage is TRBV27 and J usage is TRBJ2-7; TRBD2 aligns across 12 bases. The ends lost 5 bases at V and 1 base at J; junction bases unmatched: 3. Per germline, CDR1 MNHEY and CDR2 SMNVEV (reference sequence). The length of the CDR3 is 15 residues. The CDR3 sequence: CASSPGTSGSYEQYF. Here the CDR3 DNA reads TGTGCCAGCAGTCCCGGGACTAGCGGGTCCTACGAGCAGTACTTC.

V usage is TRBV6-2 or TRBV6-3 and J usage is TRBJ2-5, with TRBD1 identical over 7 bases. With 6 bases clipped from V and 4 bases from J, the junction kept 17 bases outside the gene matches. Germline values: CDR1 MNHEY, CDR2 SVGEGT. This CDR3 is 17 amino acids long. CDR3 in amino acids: CASSDTRQGGFGETQYF. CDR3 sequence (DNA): TGTGCCAGCAGCGATACTAGACAGGGCGGGTTTGGAGAGACCCAGTACTTC.

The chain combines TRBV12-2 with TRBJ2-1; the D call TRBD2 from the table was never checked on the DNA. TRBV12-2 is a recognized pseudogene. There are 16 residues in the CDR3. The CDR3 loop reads CASRLILAHEGNEQFF. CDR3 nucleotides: TGTGCAAGTCGCTTGATACTAGCGCACGAAGGCAATGAGCAGTTCTTC.

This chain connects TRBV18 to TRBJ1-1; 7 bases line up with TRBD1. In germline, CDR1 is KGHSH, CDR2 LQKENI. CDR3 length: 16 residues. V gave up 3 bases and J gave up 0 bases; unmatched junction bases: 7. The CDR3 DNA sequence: TGTGCCAGCTCACCTCTTACCGGGACAGTGAACACTGAAGCTTTCTTT. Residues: CASSPLTGTVNTEAFF. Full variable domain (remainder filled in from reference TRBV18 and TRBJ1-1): NAGVMQNPRHLVRRRGQEARLRCSPMKGHSHVYWYRQLPEEGLKFMVYLQKENIIDESGMPKERFSAEFPKEGPSILRIQQVVRGDSAAYFCASSPLTGTVNTEAFFGQGTRLTVV.

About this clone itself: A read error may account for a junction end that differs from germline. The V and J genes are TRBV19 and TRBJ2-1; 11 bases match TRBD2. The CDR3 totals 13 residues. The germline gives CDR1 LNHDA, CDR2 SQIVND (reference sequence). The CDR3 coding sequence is TGTGCCAGTAGTATCTTGAATAGCGGGGGGGAAATCTTC. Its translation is CASSILNSGGEIF.

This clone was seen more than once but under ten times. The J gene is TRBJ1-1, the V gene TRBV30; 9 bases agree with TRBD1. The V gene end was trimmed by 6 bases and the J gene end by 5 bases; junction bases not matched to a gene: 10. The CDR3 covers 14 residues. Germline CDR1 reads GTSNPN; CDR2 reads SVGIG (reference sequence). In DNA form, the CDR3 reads TGTGCCTGCGACCCCGGGACAGGGTTGACTGAAGCTTTCTTT. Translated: CACDPGTGLTEAFF. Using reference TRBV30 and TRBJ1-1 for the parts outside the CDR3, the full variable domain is SQTIHQWPATLVQPVGSPLSLECTVEGTSNPNLYWYRQAAGRGLQLLFYSVGIGQISSEVPQNLSASRPQDRQFILSSKKLLLSDSGFYLCACDPGTGLTEAFFGQGTRLTVV.

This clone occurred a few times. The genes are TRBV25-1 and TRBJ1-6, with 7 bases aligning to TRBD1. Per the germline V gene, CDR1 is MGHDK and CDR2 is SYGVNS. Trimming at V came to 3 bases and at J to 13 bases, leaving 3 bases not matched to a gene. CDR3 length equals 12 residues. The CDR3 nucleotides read TGTGCCAGCAGTGAGCAGGGGGACCCCCTCCACTTT. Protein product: CASSEQGDPLHF.

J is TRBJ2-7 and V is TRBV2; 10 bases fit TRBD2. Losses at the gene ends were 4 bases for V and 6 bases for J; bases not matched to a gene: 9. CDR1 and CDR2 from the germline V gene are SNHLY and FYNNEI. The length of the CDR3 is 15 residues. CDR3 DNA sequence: TGTGCCAGCAGTGTTTGGCTAGCGGGAGAAGGCGAGCAGTACTTC. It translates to CASSVWLAGEGEQYF.

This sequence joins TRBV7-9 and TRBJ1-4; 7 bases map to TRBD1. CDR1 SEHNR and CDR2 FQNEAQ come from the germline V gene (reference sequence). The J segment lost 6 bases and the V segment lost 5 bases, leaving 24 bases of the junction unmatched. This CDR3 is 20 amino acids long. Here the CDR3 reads CASSNGPQGGAVGGYEKLFF. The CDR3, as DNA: TGTGCCAGCAGCAACGGACCCCAGGGGGGAGCGGTAGGAGGGTATGAAAAACTGTTTTTT.

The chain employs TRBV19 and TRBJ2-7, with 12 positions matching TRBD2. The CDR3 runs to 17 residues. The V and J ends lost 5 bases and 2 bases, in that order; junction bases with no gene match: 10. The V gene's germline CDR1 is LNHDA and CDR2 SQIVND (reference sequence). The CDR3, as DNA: TGTGCCAGTAGTTCCCATGGACTAGCGGGGACTCCCTACGAGCAGTACTTC. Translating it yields CASSSHGLAGTPYEQYF. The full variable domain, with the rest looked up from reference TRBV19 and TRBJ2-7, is DGGITQSPKYLFRKEGQNVTLSCEQNLNHDAMYWYRQDPGQGLRLIYYSQIVNDFQKGDIAEGYSVSREKKESFPLTVTSAQKNPTAFYLCASSSHGLAGTPYEQYFGPGTRLTVT.

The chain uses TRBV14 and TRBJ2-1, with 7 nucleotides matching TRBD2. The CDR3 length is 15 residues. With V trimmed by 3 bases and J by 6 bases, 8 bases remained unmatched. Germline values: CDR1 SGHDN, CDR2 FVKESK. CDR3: CASSQASGVLNEQFF. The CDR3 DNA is TGTGCCAGCAGCCAGGCTAGCGGCGTACTCAATGAGCAGTTCTTC.

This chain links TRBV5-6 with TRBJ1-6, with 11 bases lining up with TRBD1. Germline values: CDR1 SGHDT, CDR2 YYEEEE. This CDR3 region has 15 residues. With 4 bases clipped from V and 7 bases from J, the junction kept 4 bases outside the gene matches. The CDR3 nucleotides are TGTGCCAGCAGCCCGGACAGGGGGCAGAATTCACCCCTCCACTTT. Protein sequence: CASSPDRGQNSPLHF.

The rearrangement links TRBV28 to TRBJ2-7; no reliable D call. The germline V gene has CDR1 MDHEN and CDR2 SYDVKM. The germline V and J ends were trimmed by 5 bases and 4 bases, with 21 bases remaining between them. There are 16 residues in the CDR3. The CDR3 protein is CASSLPTGNDFYEQYF. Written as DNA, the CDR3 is TGTGCCAGCAGTCTCCCGACTGGAAACGATTTTTACGAGCAGTACTTC.

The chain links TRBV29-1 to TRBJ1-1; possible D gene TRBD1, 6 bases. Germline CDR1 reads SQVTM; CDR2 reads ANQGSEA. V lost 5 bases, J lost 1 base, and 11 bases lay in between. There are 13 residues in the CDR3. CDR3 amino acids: CSVSRGRNTEAFF. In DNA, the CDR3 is TGCAGCGTTTCCAGGGGCCGGAACACTGAAGCTTTCTTT.

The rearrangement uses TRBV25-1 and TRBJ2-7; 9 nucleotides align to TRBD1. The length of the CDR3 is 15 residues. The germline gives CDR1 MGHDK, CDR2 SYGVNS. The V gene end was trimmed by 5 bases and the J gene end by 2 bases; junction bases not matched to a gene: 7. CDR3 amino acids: CASSYGTGLTYEQYF. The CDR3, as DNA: TGTGCCAGCAGTTACGGGACAGGGCTAACCTACGAGCAGTACTTC.

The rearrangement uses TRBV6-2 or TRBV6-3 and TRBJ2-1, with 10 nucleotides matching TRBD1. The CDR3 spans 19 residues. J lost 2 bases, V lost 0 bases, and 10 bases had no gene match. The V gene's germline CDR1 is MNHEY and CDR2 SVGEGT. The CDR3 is CASSYSRPWGTGAYNEQFF. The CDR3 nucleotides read TGTGCCAGCAGTTACTCGAGGCCCTGGGGGACAGGGGCCTACAATGAGCAGTTCTTC.

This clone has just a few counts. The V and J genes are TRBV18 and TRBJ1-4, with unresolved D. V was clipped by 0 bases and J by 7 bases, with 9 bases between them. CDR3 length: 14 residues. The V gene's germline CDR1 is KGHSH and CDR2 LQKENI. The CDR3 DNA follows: TGTGCCAGCTCACCACCGGCTCCATCTGAAAAACTGTTTTTT. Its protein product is CASSPPAPSEKLFF. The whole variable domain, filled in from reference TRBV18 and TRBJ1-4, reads NAGVMQNPRHLVRRRGQEARLRCSPMKGHSHVYWYRQLPEEGLKFMVYLQKENIIDESGMPKERFSAEFPKEGPSILRIQQVVRGDSAAYFCASSPPAPSEKLFFGSGTQLSVL.

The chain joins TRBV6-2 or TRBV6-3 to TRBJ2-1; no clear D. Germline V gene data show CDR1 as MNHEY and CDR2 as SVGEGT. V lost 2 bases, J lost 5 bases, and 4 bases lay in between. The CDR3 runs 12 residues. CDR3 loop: CASSYVDNEQFF. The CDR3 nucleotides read TGTGCCAGCAGTTACGTAGACAATGAGCAGTTCTTC.

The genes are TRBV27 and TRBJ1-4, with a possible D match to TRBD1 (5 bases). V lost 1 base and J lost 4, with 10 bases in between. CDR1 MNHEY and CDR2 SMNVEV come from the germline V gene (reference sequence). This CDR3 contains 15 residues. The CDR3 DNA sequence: TGTGCCAGCAGTTTATGGCAGGGAGGTAATGAAAAACTGTTTTTT. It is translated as CASSLWQGGNEKLFF.

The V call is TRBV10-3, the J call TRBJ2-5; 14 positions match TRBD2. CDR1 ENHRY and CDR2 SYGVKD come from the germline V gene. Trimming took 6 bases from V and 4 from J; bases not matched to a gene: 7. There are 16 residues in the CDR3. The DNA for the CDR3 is TGTGCCATCAGCACCGGGACTAGCGGGAGTGGAGAGACCCAGTACTTC. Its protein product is CAISTGTSGSGETQYF.

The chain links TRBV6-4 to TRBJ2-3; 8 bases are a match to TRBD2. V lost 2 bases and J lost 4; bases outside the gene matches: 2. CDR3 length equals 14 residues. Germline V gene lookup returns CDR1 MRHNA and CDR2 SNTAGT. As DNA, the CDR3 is TGTGCCAGCAGTGACGGAGCGGGAGCAGATACGCAGTATTTT. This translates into CASSDGAGADTQYF.